Below, 7 T cell receptor beta chains from the same sample are listed, as sequenced in a study of blood T cell repertoires in COVID-19. Sequenced by immunoSEQ multiplex PCR; TCRdb stores in-frame clones only, minus some. Of around 140,000 clones detected, more than 75% appear once; the ten largest clones hold 8.6%. Material: peripheral blood. These receptors were taken from a woman in her forties or fifties with active or convalescent COVID-19.

This chain uses TRBV28 with TRBJ2-7; 10 bases map to TRBD1. The CDR3 runs to 14 residues. V lost 5 bases to trimming and J lost 6 bases; unmatched junction nucleotides: 7. CDR1 is MDHEN and CDR2 is SYDVKM in the germline V gene. The CDR3 DNA follows: TGTGCCAGCAGTCCTCGGACAGGGGGGGGCGAGCAGTACTTC. The encoded protein is CASSPRTGGGEQYF.

The rearrangement uses TRBV6-1 and TRBJ2-1; maybe TRBD2 (5 bases). Germline V gene lookup returns CDR1 MNHNS and CDR2 SASEGT. CDR3 length: 14 amino acids. The V end lost 1 base, the J end lost 11 bases, and 15 bases lay between the germline ends. The CDR3 nucleotides are TGTGCCAGCAGTGAAGGGCCAGCGGTAGGGAAGCAGTTCTTC. This encodes CASSEGPAVGKQFF.

The V and J genes are TRBV6-5 and TRBJ1-1; D perhaps matches TRBD1 (5 bases). V gave up 6 bases and J gave up 5 bases, with 19 bases separating them. The CDR3 is 15 residues long. Germline V lookup: CDR1 MNHEY, CDR2 SVGAGI. The CDR3 bases are TGTGCCAGCAGCACATCCTGGGAGGGGAGAACTGAAGCTTTCTTT. It is translated as CASSTSWEGRTEAFF.

This clone was counted only a few times. The rearrangement joins TRBV7-9 to TRBJ1-4, with no clear D. V was clipped by 8 bases and J by 5 bases, with 9 bases between them. CDR3 length equals 12 residues. Germline values: CDR1 SEHNR, CDR2 FQNEAQ (reference sequence). DNA of the CDR3: TGTGCCAGCGAGAGGGCAAATGAAAAACTGTTTTTT. Encoded protein: CASERANEKLFF.

The chain links TRBV5-1 to TRBJ2-2; 8 nucleotides agree with TRBD1. This CDR3 contains 16 residues. Germline lookup yields CDR1 SGHRS and CDR2 YFSETQ. V was clipped by 4 bases and J by 5 bases; unmatched bases: 10. As DNA, the CDR3 is TGCGCCAGCAGCCGAAGCGGACAGGGCTCGACCGGGGAGCTGTTTTTT. The encoded protein is CASSRSGQGSTGELFF.

The chain uses TRBV6-2 or TRBV6-3 and TRBJ1-5; D call uncertain. V lost 6 bases to trimming and J lost 3 bases, with 15 bases between them. Looked up from germline, CDR1 is MNHEY and CDR2 is SVGEGT. CDR3 size: 15 residues. The CDR3 DNA is TGTGCCAGCAGCTTCACCAACAGAATCAATCAGCCCCAGCATTTT. Translated, it gives CASSFTNRINQPQHF.

The chain employs TRBV9 and TRBJ2-1; TRBD2 matches at 8 bases. V lost 0 bases, J lost 3 bases, and 5 bases stayed unmatched. There are 16 residues in the CDR3. Germline V gene sequence: CDR1 SGDLS, CDR2 YYNGEE. The CDR3 sequence: CASSVAGRGVYNEQFF. The CDR3 nucleotides read TGTGCCAGCAGCGTAGCCGGGCGGGGGGTCTACAATGAGCAGTTCTTC. Full variable domain (remainder filled in from reference TRBV9 and TRBJ2-1): DSGVTQTPKHLITATGQRVTLRCSPRSGDLSVYWYQQSLDQGLQFLIQYYNGEERAKGNILERFSAQQFPDLHSELNLSSLELGDSALYFCASSVAGRGVYNEQFFGPGTRLTVL.